The entry that follows covers one T cell receptor beta chain sequence. This CDR3 comprises 13 residues. The V gene end was trimmed by 5 bases and the J gene end by 9 bases; junction bases not matched to a gene: 7. In the authors' methods: Reference gene primer amplification yielded estimated nucleated cell counts. TCRdb's copy holds only in-frame clones and misses some; the assay was immunoSEQ multiplex PCR. The V and J calls and the clone size are those of that table, but D and trimming were determined from the DNA. Counted here are about 100,000 clones, roughly 86% occurring once; the ten biggest clones make up more than 5.5%. The data belong to a study of blood T cell repertoires in COVID-19. Study background: T cells, B-cell-depleted T cells, or PBMCs provided the cDNA or gDNA that served as material.

J is TRBJ2-3 and V is TRBV12-3 or TRBV12-4; TRBD2 matches 8 bases. Sequencing was carried out using peripheral blood. The TCR sequence derives from a woman aged 55-70 years with acute or convalescent COVID-19. The CDR3 DNA follows: TGTGCCAGCAGTGGACTAGCAGAATACACGCAGTATTTT. Its translation: CASSGLAEYTQYF.